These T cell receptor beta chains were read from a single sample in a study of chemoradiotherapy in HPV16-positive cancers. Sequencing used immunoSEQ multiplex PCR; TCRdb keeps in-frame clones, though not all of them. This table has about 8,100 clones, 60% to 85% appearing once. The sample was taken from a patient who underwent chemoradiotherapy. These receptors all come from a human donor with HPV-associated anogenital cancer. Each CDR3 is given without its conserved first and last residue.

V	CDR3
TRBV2	ASSYEAGYT
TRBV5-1	ASSLWGNGPDTQY
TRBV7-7	ASSQGSPADTQY
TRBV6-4	ASRTAAGEYEQY
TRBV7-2	ASSLAWSDTQY
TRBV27	ASSSNPGGLHNEQF
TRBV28	ASSLEPGAYQETQY
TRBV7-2	ASRSSGGGLSEQY
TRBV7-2	ASTSGTAYNEQF
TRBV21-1	ASSNVWGQGVPF
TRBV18	ASSPRTESYEQY
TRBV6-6	ASSYSGINTEAF
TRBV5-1	ASSYSNTGELF
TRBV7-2	ASSSGDLSYEQY
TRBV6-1	ASSEAGTNYGYT
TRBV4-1	ASSQGTGYYGYT
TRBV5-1	ASSLWDSQETQY
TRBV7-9	ASSRGTGFEKLF
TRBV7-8	ASSLEGFGGEQF
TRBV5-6	ASSPLPTRPTDTQY
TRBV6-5	ASSYSRGNTEAF
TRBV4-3	ASSQVVSGTAWDGYT
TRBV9	ASSVEQNTGELF
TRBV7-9	ASSPPTGSYEQY
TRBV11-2	ASSFNPGSYEQY
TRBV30	AWSADRNTEAF
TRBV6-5	ASSYAGINEKLF
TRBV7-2	ASSLDRGIDIQY
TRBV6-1	ASSWDRENTEAF
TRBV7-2	ASSLAGVSHGYT
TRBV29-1	SVGQSEGEQY
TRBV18	ASSPDVQKGQF
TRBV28	ASSLGGAKNIQY
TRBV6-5	ATQGASGRSPLH
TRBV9	ASSVTPASGVYNEQF
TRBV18	ASSREVQETQY
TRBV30	AWSVVTDNEQF
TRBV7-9	ASGEGTSSYNEQF
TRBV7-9	ASSLDNEQF
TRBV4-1	ASSLTTGPPDTEAF
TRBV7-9	ASSSWTRVDEQF
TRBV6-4	ASSDYGGAGEQF
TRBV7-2	ASSLQGAGTEAF
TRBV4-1	ASSQDPIGGGAWTEAF
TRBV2	ASRGNTIY
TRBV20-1	SGQGGYGYT
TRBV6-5	ASRDRGNEQF
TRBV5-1	ASSYGTGGRETQY
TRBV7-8	ASSSGGLSSYEQY
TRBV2	ASSDEQSGANVLT
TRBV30	AWSVNTNQPQH
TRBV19	ASSIQGQGDNEQF
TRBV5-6	ASSLPDNEQF